Each of the 14 T cell receptor beta chains below was sequenced from the same sample in a study of CD8 T cells in ankylosing spondylitis. TCRdb analysed the 5' RACE reads with MiXCR anew, one entry per CDR3 protein. The sample lists about 360,000 distinct CDR3 sequences, 20% occurring once. Sequenced sample: blood, either unsorted or a sorted T cell fraction (not recorded which). The receptors come from a male donor with ankylosing spondylitis or in good health (not recorded which).

This clonotype showed up many times. The V call is TRBV7-9, the J call TRBJ2-2; D call uncertain. With 4 bases removed from V and 0 bases from J, the gap between germline ends came to 6 bases. The germline CDR1 and CDR2 sequences are SEHNR and FQNEAQ (reference sequence). The CDR3 totals 14 residues. For the CDR3, the DNA is TGTGCCAGCAGCTCCGGACCGAACACCGGGGAGCTGTTTTTT. Translated: CASSSGPNTGELFF.

This clonotype was counted only a few times. This chain joins TRBV4-1 and TRBJ2-7; D is perhaps TRBD2 (5 bases). The CDR3 is made up of 13 amino acids. Germline CDR1 and CDR2: MGHRA and YSYEKL. Trimming shortened V by 4 bases and J by 3 bases, and 10 bases separated the two germline ends. DNA for the CDR3: TGCGCCAGCAGCCCGGGGTCGGGCTACGAGCAGTACTTC. This translates into CASSPGSGYEQYF.

The chain is built from TRBV28 and TRBJ1-1; 7 bases map to TRBD1. Germline V gene lookup returns CDR1 MDHEN and CDR2 SYDVKM. The CDR3 extends over 13 amino acids. The trim removed 5 bases at V and 3 bases at J, leaving 3 bases unmatched. The CDR3 region is CASSLDRDTEAFF. CDR3 in DNA: TGTGCCAGCAGTCTAGACAGGGACACTGAAGCTTTCTTT.

This clonotype has ten or more counts. The chain has TRBV18 and TRBJ2-1; D is uncertain. CDR1 KGHSH and CDR2 LQKENI come from the germline V gene. V gave up 8 bases and J gave up 9 bases, with 11 bases separating them. This CDR3 comprises 11 residues. Written as DNA, the CDR3 is TGTGCCAGCAGCCCACCCGGTGAGCAGTTCTTC. Its protein product is CASSPPGEQFF.

In its sample, this clonotype was seen a few times. The rearrangement joins TRBV5-1 to TRBJ1-2; no firm D call. The CDR3 is 13 residues long. The germline V gene encodes CDR1 SGHRS and CDR2 YFSETQ. V gave up 4 bases and J gave up 4 bases, with 11 bases separating them. The CDR3 reads CASSLGPSYGYTF. The DNA of the CDR3 is TGCGCCAGCAGCCTTGGACCGTCCTATGGCTACACCTTC.

The genes are TRBV20-1 and TRBJ2-7, with D possibly TRBD1 on 6 matching bases. The V gene lost 2 bases and the J gene lost 1 base, with 15 bases spanning the gap. The V gene's germline CDR1 is DFQATT and CDR2 SNEGSKA (reference sequence). This CDR3 is 15 amino acids long. CDR3 bases: TGCAGTGCTAGACCGACCGGGACACTTTCCTACGAGCAGTACTTC. Amino acids: CSARPTGTLSYEQYF.

This clonotype was seen many times. This chain connects TRBV5-4 to TRBJ2-3; 13 bases fit TRBD2. The CDR3 length is 20 residues. Germline-derived CDR1 and CDR2 are SGHNT and YYREEE (reference sequence). Trimming cost V 2 bases and J 1 base; bases outside gene matches: 13. CDR3 coding DNA: TGTGCCAGCAGCTTCGGCGTTCTCGGGACTAGCGGGGAGCGCACAGATACGCAGTATTTT. Amino acids: CASSFGVLGTSGERTDTQYF.

This clonotype has only a few counts. The gene calls are TRBV6-4 and TRBJ1-2; the match to TRBD1 covers 9 bases. V was pared by 0 bases and J by 3 bases, with 8 bases of the junction left unmatched. The CDR3 runs 17 residues. The germline V gene has CDR1 MRHNA and CDR2 SNTAGT. This CDR3 is CASSDSVQTGGYYGYTF. As DNA, the CDR3 is TGTGCCAGCAGTGACTCGGTACAAACAGGGGGCTACTATGGCTACACCTTC.

V is TRBV3-1 and J is TRBJ2-1, with TRBD2 identical over 7 bases. J lost 8 bases, V lost 2 bases, and 9 bases had no gene match. Per the germline V gene, CDR1 is LGHDT and CDR2 is YNNKEL (reference sequence). This CDR3 is built from 15 residues. As DNA, the CDR3 is TGTGCCAGCAGCCAAACACTAGCGTTCCAGGATGAGCAGTTCTTC. This gives the protein CASSQTLAFQDEQFF.

This clonotype was picked up a small number of times. The rearrangement uses TRBV29-1 and TRBJ1-5; TRBD1 aligns across 7 bases. Per germline, CDR1 SQVTM and CDR2 ANQGSEA. V trimming: 6 bases; J trimming: 4 bases; junction bases outside the gene matches: 3. CDR3 length: 12 residues. DNA for the CDR3: TGCAGCGTGGAACAGGGGAATCAGCCCCAGCATTTT. Its translation is CSVEQGNQPQHF.

CDR3 region: CSVQAGTGGPYEQYF. In nucleotides, the CDR3 is TGCAGCGTTCAGGCCGGGACAGGGGGCCCCTACGAGCAGTACTTC. The chain combines TRBV29-1 with TRBJ2-7, with 12 nucleotides matching TRBD1. The CDR3 is 15 residues long. CDR1 is SQVTM and CDR2 is ANQGSEA in the germline V gene. V gave up 5 bases and J gave up 2 bases; unmatched junction bases: 7.

This sequence joins TRBV12-3 or TRBV12-4 and TRBJ2-5; D is tentatively TRBD1 or TRBD2 (6 bases each). The CDR3 contains 13 residues. The V end lost 5 bases, the J end lost 5 bases, and 12 bases lay between the germline ends. The CDR3 bases are TGTGCCAGCAGTCCCGGGGGCTGGGAGACCCAGTACTTC. Its protein product is CASSPGGWETQYF.

This clonotype came up a few times. J is TRBJ2-3 and V is TRBV5-1; D might be TRBD2 (6 bases). Germline CDR1 reads SGHRS; CDR2 reads YFSETQ. The CDR3 spans 14 residues. Trimming took 3 bases from V and 5 from J, leaving 13 bases between them. CDR3 nucleotides: TGCGCCAGCAGCTCGGGGGTTAACGGAGATACGCAGTATTTT. Protein: CASSSGVNGDTQYF.

The chain joins TRBV11-2 to TRBJ1-3, with D unclear. Trimming stripped 6 bases from V and 2 bases from J, with 11 bases between. Germline-derived CDR1 and CDR2 are SGHAT and FQNNGV. The CDR3 totals 14 residues. The CDR3 is CASRKTGTGNTIYF. Here the CDR3 DNA reads TGTGCCAGCAGAAAGACGGGGACTGGAAACACCATATATTTT.